The 4 T cell receptor beta chains in this list originate from one sample, sequenced in a study of cytomegalovirus exposure and HLA in healthy donors. Vbeta (60) and Jbeta (13) primers were used in the PCR. Data came from immunoSEQ multiplex PCR; TCRdb stores just in-frame clones and leaves some out. Of about 140,000 clones in the sample, 80% were seen once. Material for sequencing was PBMCs. The receptors here all came from a man aged 40-49 years in good health and CMV-seronegative.

The rearrangement links TRBV5-1 to TRBJ2-1, with D possibly matching TRBD1 (5 bases). The V gene's germline CDR1 is SGHRS and CDR2 YFSETQ. The CDR3 runs 13 residues. V was shortened by 2 bases and J by 3 bases, with 6 bases between the two germline ends. In nucleotides, the CDR3 is TGCGCCAGCAGCTTCGACAGCTACAATGAGCAGTTCTTC. This translates into CASSFDSYNEQFF.

This CDR3 is CASSYSTQATYEQYF. The CDR3 DNA reads as TGTGCCAGCAGTTACTCGACACAGGCGACCTACGAGCAGTACTTC. This chain joins TRBV6-5 and TRBJ2-7; a weak D match, TRBD1 (5 bases). The V end lost 0 bases, the J end lost 2 bases, and 11 bases lay between the germline ends. The CDR3 loop spans 15 amino acids. Per the germline V gene, CDR1 is MNHEY and CDR2 is SVGAGI.

The rearrangement links TRBV7-9 to TRBJ2-7; possibly TRBD2 for D (5 bases). Germline V gene data show CDR1 as SEHNR and CDR2 as FQNEAQ (reference sequence). With 2 bases removed from V and 5 bases from J, the gap between germline ends came to 7 bases. This CDR3 contains 12 residues. CDR3 in DNA: TGTGCCAGCAGCTTATCCGGGGACGAGCAGTACTTC. Translated: CASSLSGDEQYF. Complete variable domain (other parts from reference TRBV7-9 and TRBJ2-7): DTGVSQNPRHKITKRGQNVTFRCDPISEHNRLYWYRQTLGQGPEFLTYFQNEAQLEKSRLLSDRFSAERPKGSFSTLEIQRTEQGDSAMYLCASSLSGDEQYFGPGTRLTVT.

The V gene is TRBV30, the J gene TRBJ1-5; TRBD1 matches 12 bases. The CDR3 loop spans 17 amino acids. V was pared by 0 bases and J by 1 base, with 4 bases of the junction left unmatched. Germline CDR1 is GTSNPN and CDR2 is SVGIG (reference sequence). CDR3 sequence: CAWSVGTGGASNQPQHF. The CDR3 nucleotides are TGTGCCTGGAGTGTAGGGACAGGGGGCGCGAGCAATCAGCCCCAGCATTTT.